Presented here are 31 T cell receptor beta chains from one specimen sequenced in a study of blood T cell repertoires in COVID-19. Clones were sequenced by immunoSEQ multiplex PCR, and TCRdb holds only the in-frame ones, with some missing. Of roughly 480,000 clones detected, approximately 92% appear once; the ten largest clones hold around 0.92%. Sequenced: peripheral blood. These receptors were taken from a man in his late teens or twenties with COVID-19, enrolled during active disease.

The rearrangement uses TRBV30 and TRBJ1-1, with a weak D call TRBD1 (5 bases). The CDR3 covers 13 residues. Trimming stripped 5 bases from V and 5 bases from J, with 15 bases between. In germline, CDR1 is GTSNPN, CDR2 SVGIG (reference sequence). The DNA of the CDR3 is TGTGCCTGGGAGGGCCAGGGCCTGACTGAAGCTTTCTTT. Protein product: CAWEGQGLTEAFF.

This chain joins TRBV5-1 and TRBJ2-1; 9 positions match TRBD1. This CDR3 has 13 amino acids. Germline V gene sequence: CDR1 SGHRS, CDR2 YFSETQ. Trimming at V came to 6 bases and at J to 5 bases, leaving 3 bases not matched to a gene. CDR3 in amino acids: CASIGQGNNEQFF. CDR3 nucleotide sequence: TGCGCCAGCATAGGACAGGGGAACAATGAGCAGTTCTTC.

As concerns this clone: A read error may explain this, as a much larger clone is one base away. The CDR3 bases are TGTGCCAGCAGCTTCGCGAACACCGGGGAGCTGTTTTTT. This codes for CASSFANTGELFF. The J gene is TRBJ2-2, the V gene TRBV7-3, with D unclear. This CDR3 spans 13 amino acids. V was trimmed by 3 bases and J by 0 bases, leaving 2 bases between them. Looked up from germline, CDR1 is SGHTA and CDR2 is FQGTGA.

The chain recombines TRBV7-9 with TRBJ2-5; TRBD2 matches 10 bases. With 5 bases clipped from V and 4 bases from J, the junction kept 7 bases outside the gene matches. This CDR3 has 15 residues. Germline CDR1 reads SEHNR; CDR2 reads FQNEAQ (reference sequence). CDR3 nucleotides: TGTGCCAGCAGCAGCGGGGGGGCCAGAAGAGAGACCCAGTACTTC. Encoded protein: CASSSGGARRETQYF.

This chain uses TRBV11-2 with TRBJ2-3, with D perhaps TRBD2 (6 bases). CDR1 is SGHAT and CDR2 is FQNNGV in the germline V gene. The CDR3 is 16 residues long. V was shortened by 4 bases and J by 1 base, with 15 bases between the two germline ends. CDR3 loop: CASSSFGGEGTDTQYF. In DNA form, the CDR3 reads TGTGCCAGCAGCTCCTTTGGCGGGGAGGGCACAGATACGCAGTATTTT. The complete variable domain, with remaining parts taken from reference TRBV11-2 and TRBJ2-3, reads EAGVAQSPRYKIIEKRQSVAFWCNPISGHATLYWYQQILGQGPKLLIQFQNNGVVDDSQLPKDRFSAERLKGVDSTLKIQPAKLEDSAVYLCASSSFGGEGTDTQYFGPGTRLTVL.

The CDR3 DNA follows: TGTGCCAGCAGCACCGCAAGGGACACCAGCACAGATACGCAGTATTTT. It specifies CASSTARDTSTDTQYF. This chain uses TRBV7-9 with TRBJ2-3; D perhaps matches TRBD1 (6 bases). Trimming left V 5 bases short and J 0 bases short, with 15 bases between. The CDR3 loop spans 16 amino acids. Germline loops: CDR1 SEHNR, CDR2 FQNEAQ (reference sequence).

This rearrangement joins TRBV19 to TRBJ2-3; 8 positions agree with TRBD1. CDR1 and CDR2 from the germline V gene are LNHDA and SQIVND (reference sequence). The CDR3 has 16 amino acids. V dropped 5 bases and J dropped 2; count of bases not matched to a gene: 9. The CDR3 DNA reads TGTGCCAGTAGTGAAGGACAGGGCCGACACACAGATACGCAGTATTTT. Protein product: CASSEGQGRHTDTQYF. Full variable domain (remainder filled in from reference TRBV19 and TRBJ2-3): DGGITQSPKYLFRKEGQNVTLSCEQNLNHDAMYWYRQDPGQGLRLIYYSQIVNDFQKGDIAEGYSVSREKKESFPLTVTSAQKNPTAFYLCASSEGQGRHTDTQYFGPGTRLTVL.

The genes are TRBV27 and TRBJ2-7, with D possibly being TRBD2 (6 bases). V shed 2 bases and J shed 1 base, with 12 bases lying between them. The CDR3 is 15 amino acids. Germline assignment: CDR1 MNHEY and CDR2 SMNVEV (reference sequence). The CDR3 region is CASSLRGRPSYEQYF. The CDR3 DNA reads TGTGCCAGCAGTTTAAGAGGGAGGCCTTCCTACGAGCAGTACTTC.

The J gene is TRBJ2-1, the V gene TRBV6-1, with 8 bases fitting TRBD2. V lost 2 bases, J lost 15 bases, and 6 bases stayed unmatched. CDR1 and CDR2 from the germline V gene are MNHNS and SASEGT. The length of the CDR3 is 12 residues. The CDR3 reads CASSEPSGSMFF. The CDR3 DNA follows: TGTGCCAGCAGTGAACCCAGCGGGAGCATGTTCTTC.

This clone was observed a single time. The chain links TRBV5-1 to TRBJ2-1; the match to TRBD1 covers 12 bases. This CDR3 is built from 15 residues. Germline V gives CDR1 SGHRS, CDR2 YFSETQ. With 4 bases clipped from V and 7 bases from J, the junction kept 6 bases outside the gene matches. The CDR3 nucleotides read TGCGCCAGCAGCCCACCGGGACAGGGGGCGAATGAGCAGTTCTTC. The encoded protein is CASSPPGQGANEQFF. Looking up the rest from reference TRBV5-1 and TRBJ2-1 gives the full variable domain: KAGVTQTPRYLIKTRGQQVTLSCSPISGHRSVSWYQQTPGQGLQFLFEYFSETQRNKGNFPGRFSGRQFSNSRSEMNVSTLELGDSALYLCASSPPGQGANEQFFGPGTRLTVL.

The rearrangement joins TRBV5-6 to TRBJ2-1, with TRBD2 identical over 8 bases. The V segment lost 0 bases and the J segment 7 bases; nucleotides outside the gene matches: 9. Germline assignment: CDR1 SGHDT and CDR2 YYEEEE. The CDR3 runs 16 residues. DNA of the CDR3: TGTGCCAGCAGCTTGGCCGTACTAGCGGCGTCGAATGAGCAGTTCTTC. This gives the protein CASSLAVLAASNEQFF. The entire variable domain, with the rest obtained from reference TRBV5-6 and TRBJ2-1, is as follows: DAGVTQSPTHLIKTRGQQVTLRCSPKSGHDTVSWYQQALGQGPQFIFQYYEEEERQRGNFPDRFSGHQFPNYSSELNVNALLLGDSALYLCASSLAVLAASNEQFFGPGTRLTVL.

The chain carries TRBV5-1 and TRBJ2-5; 9 bases align to TRBD2. V lost 7 bases and J lost 5; bases outside the gene matches: 9. The CDR3 spans 14 residues. Per germline, CDR1 SGHRS and CDR2 YFSETQ. Here the CDR3 DNA reads TGCGCCAGCCAATCTAGCGGGACCCGGGAGACCCAGTACTTC. Amino acids: CASQSSGTRETQYF.

This chain joins TRBV6-6 and TRBJ2-1; TRBD2 matches 11 bases. From germline, CDR1 is MNHNY and CDR2 SVGAGI (reference sequence). This CDR3 is 15 amino acids long. With 6 bases clipped from V and 8 bases from J, the junction kept 9 bases outside the gene matches. CDR3 in amino acids: CASRTSGRFFHEQFF. DNA for the CDR3: TGTGCCAGCAGAACTAGCGGGAGATTTTTTCATGAGCAGTTCTTC.

Points on this clone: The sample carries other DNA sequences with the same CDR3. The genes are TRBV18 and TRBJ2-3, with no clear D. V was clipped by 3 bases and J by 1 base, with 5 bases between them. CDR1 is KGHSH, CDR2 LQKENI, per germline. CDR3 length equals 13 residues. The CDR3 coding sequence is TGTGCCAGCTCACCCCAGGGCACAGATACGCAGTATTTT. Protein: CASSPQGTDTQYF.

The chain recombines TRBV19 with TRBJ1-3, with D uncertain. This CDR3 comprises 14 residues. Germline V gene lookup returns CDR1 LNHDA and CDR2 SQIVND (reference sequence). Trimming took 6 bases from V and 0 from J, leaving 9 bases between them. The CDR3 DNA is TGTGCCAGTAGAACAGTGAGCTCTGGAAACACCATATATTTT. It translates to CASRTVSSGNTIYF.

This clone has a single count. The chain is built from TRBV5-1 and TRBJ2-3; D is uncertain. CDR1 is SGHRS, CDR2 YFSETQ, per germline. Trimming removed 1 base at V and 2 bases at J, with 11 bases between. This CDR3 region has 15 residues. CDR3 residues: CASSLSSRLTDTQYF. CDR3 nucleotide sequence: TGCGCCAGCAGCTTGTCGAGCAGACTCACAGATACGCAGTATTTT.

This chain connects TRBV27 to TRBJ2-5, with TRBD2 identical over 7 bases. Germline CDR1 and CDR2: MNHEY and SMNVEV (reference sequence). The CDR3 contains 14 residues. J lost 5 bases, V lost 2 bases, and 5 bases had no gene match. CDR3 sequence reads: CASSLAGVGETQYF. CDR3 nucleotide sequence: TGTGCCAGCAGTTTAGCGGGGGTGGGGGAGACCCAGTACTTC.

This clone appeared once. V is TRBV5-1 and J is TRBJ1-5; D is undetermined. The V and J ends lost 4 bases and 0 bases respectively, with 11 bases between them. Germline V gene data show CDR1 as SGHRS and CDR2 as YFSETQ. This CDR3 has 15 residues. The CDR3 nucleotides are TGCGCCAGCAGCACCCGGGATTATAGCAATCAGCCCCAGCATTTT. It translates to CASSTRDYSNQPQHF.

The chain employs TRBV19 and TRBJ1-4, with 10 bases fitting TRBD1. Germline CDR1 is LNHDA and CDR2 is SQIVND (reference sequence). V gave up 5 bases and J gave up 6 bases; unmatched junction bases: 3. The CDR3 is 14 amino acids. The CDR3 DNA follows: TGTGCCAGTAGTTTCGGGACAGGGGATGAAAAACTGTTTTTT. It yields the protein CASSFGTGDEKLFF.

J is TRBJ2-7 and V is TRBV6-5, with D tentatively TRBD1 (6 bases). CDR1 is MNHEY and CDR2 is SVGAGI in the germline V gene. V lost 10 bases and J lost 0, with 13 bases in between. The CDR3 consists of 13 residues. The CDR3 spells CAIKGQSSYEQYF. The CDR3, as DNA: TGTGCCATCAAGGGACAAAGCTCCTACGAGCAGTACTTC.

This chain links TRBV10-1 with TRBJ2-1; 8 positions agree with TRBD1. Germline CDR1 WNHNN, CDR2 SYGVQD (reference sequence). The CDR3 has 15 amino acids. The junction had 3 bases not matched to a gene; V was cut back by 3 bases and J by 2 bases. The CDR3 nucleotides are TGCGCCAGCAGTGACACAGGGGGAACCTACAATGAGCAGTTCTTC. Protein sequence: CASSDTGGTYNEQFF.

The rearrangement links TRBV3-1 (or the pseudogene TRBV3-2) to TRBJ2-1, with 9 bases matching TRBD2. Germline CDR1 LGHDT, CDR2 YNNKEL (reference sequence). The CDR3 extends over 13 amino acids. With V trimmed by 3 bases and J by 8 bases, 2 bases remained unmatched. CDR3 residues: CASSHGTSYEQFF. The DNA for the CDR3 is TGTGCCAGCAGCCACGGGACTAGCTATGAGCAGTTCTTC.

J is TRBJ2-2 and V is TRBV6-1, with TRBD1 identical over 8 bases. CDR1 and CDR2 (germline): MNHNS, SASEGT. The CDR3 is 16 residues long. Germline trimming cut 3 bases from V and 4 bases from J; bases unmatched to any gene: 7. The CDR3 is CASSDQGAQGTGELFF. In DNA form, the CDR3 reads TGTGCCAGCAGTGACCAGGGGGCCCAGGGCACCGGGGAGCTGTTTTTT.

The chain joins TRBV20-1 to TRBJ2-7; 8 nucleotides agree with TRBD2. After removal of 3 bases from V and 3 bases from J, the junction contained 4 bases not matched to a gene. The CDR3 has 13 amino acids. From germline, CDR1 is DFQATT and CDR2 SNEGSKA (reference sequence). CDR3 coding DNA: TGCAGTGCTAGTAGGACTAGCATCTACGAGCAGTACTTC. Its translation is CSASRTSIYEQYF.

The chain combines TRBV5-1 with TRBJ2-7; D is possibly TRBD2 (6 bases). Per germline, CDR1 SGHRS and CDR2 YFSETQ. Trimming shortened V by 4 bases and J by 6 bases, and 17 bases separated the two germline ends. The CDR3 has 14 residues. CDR3 sequence reads: CASSQGTGRLEQYF. The CDR3 region has the DNA TGCGCCAGCAGCCAAGGGACGGGGAGGCTCGAGCAGTACTTC.

The J gene is TRBJ2-3, the V gene TRBV11-2; 13 bases are shared with TRBD2. CDR3 size: 15 residues. The V segment lost 4 bases and the J segment 4 bases; nucleotides outside the gene matches: 2. The germline V gene encodes CDR1 SGHAT and CDR2 FQNNGV. CDR3 protein: CASSSTSGRSDTQYF. The CDR3 DNA reads TGTGCCAGCAGCTCGACTAGCGGGAGGTCAGATACGCAGTATTTT.

This chain links TRBV19 with TRBJ1-1; D might be TRBD1 (5 bases). The CDR3 totals 11 residues. Germline CDR1 reads LNHDA; CDR2 reads SQIVND (reference sequence). V lost 6 bases to trimming and J lost 10 bases, with 12 bases between them. CDR3 in amino acids: CASRDSGGAFF. The CDR3 DNA reads TGTGCCAGTAGGGACTCCGGGGGAGCTTTCTTT.

This rearrangement joins TRBV24-1 to TRBJ2-1; 10 bases align to TRBD2. Looked up from germline, CDR1 is KGHDR and CDR2 is SFDVKD. V shed 5 bases and J 10 bases; nucleotides not matched to a gene: 13. The CDR3 extends over 16 amino acids. The CDR3 DNA reads as TGTGCCACCAGTGTGAACTGGGCTAGCGGGAGACAAGAGCAGTTCTTC. Its protein product is CATSVNWASGRQEQFF.

CDR3 region: CATTDSFTYEQYF. In DNA, the CDR3 is TGTGCCACTACGGACAGCTTTACCTACGAGCAGTACTTC. The gene calls are TRBV19 and TRBJ2-7, with D maybe TRBD1 (6 bases). Deletions cut 10 bases from V and 2 bases from J, with 15 bases between. Germline V gives CDR1 LNHDA, CDR2 SQIVND (reference sequence). This CDR3 is built from 13 residues.

This clone was counted a few times. CDR3 nucleotides: TGTGCCAGCAGCTTAGCCGGGGGGGCAAACTATGGCTACACCTTC. Its protein product is CASSLAGGANYGYTF. The chain combines TRBV7-2 with TRBJ1-2, with D maybe TRBD1 (6 bases). Germline CDR1 and CDR2: SGHTA and FQGNSA. This CDR3 spans 15 amino acids. V lost 0 bases, J lost 2 bases, and 10 bases lay in between.

This clone was seen once. The chain couples TRBV13 to TRBJ2-7; D is possibly TRBD2 (6 bases). The V end was cut by 5 bases, the J end by 2 bases, with 16 bases between. Germline lookup yields CDR1 PRHDT and CDR2 FYEKMQ (reference sequence). The CDR3 runs to 15 residues. The chain's CDR3 is CASSIPGLRPYEQYF. CDR3 sequence (DNA): TGTGCCAGCAGCATACCGGGACTGAGGCCCTACGAGCAGTACTTC. Supplemented by reference TRBV13 and TRBJ2-7, the full variable domain reads AAGVIQSPRHLIKEKRETATLKCYPIPRHDTVYWYQQGPGQDPQFLISFYEKMQSDKGSIPDRFSAQQFSDYHSELNMSSLELGDSALYFCASSIPGLRPYEQYFGPGTRLTVT.